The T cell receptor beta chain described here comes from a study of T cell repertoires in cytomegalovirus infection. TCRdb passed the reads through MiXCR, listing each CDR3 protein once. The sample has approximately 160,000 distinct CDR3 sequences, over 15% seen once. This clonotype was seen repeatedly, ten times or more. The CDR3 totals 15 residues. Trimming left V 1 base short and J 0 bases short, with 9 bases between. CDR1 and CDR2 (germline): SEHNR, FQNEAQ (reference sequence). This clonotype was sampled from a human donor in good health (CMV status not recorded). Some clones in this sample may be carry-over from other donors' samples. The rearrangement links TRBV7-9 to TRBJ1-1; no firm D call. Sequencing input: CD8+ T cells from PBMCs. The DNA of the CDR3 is TGTGCCAGCAGCTTAGTCGGCCAGGTGAACACTGAAGCTTTCTTT. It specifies CASSLVGQVNTEAFF.